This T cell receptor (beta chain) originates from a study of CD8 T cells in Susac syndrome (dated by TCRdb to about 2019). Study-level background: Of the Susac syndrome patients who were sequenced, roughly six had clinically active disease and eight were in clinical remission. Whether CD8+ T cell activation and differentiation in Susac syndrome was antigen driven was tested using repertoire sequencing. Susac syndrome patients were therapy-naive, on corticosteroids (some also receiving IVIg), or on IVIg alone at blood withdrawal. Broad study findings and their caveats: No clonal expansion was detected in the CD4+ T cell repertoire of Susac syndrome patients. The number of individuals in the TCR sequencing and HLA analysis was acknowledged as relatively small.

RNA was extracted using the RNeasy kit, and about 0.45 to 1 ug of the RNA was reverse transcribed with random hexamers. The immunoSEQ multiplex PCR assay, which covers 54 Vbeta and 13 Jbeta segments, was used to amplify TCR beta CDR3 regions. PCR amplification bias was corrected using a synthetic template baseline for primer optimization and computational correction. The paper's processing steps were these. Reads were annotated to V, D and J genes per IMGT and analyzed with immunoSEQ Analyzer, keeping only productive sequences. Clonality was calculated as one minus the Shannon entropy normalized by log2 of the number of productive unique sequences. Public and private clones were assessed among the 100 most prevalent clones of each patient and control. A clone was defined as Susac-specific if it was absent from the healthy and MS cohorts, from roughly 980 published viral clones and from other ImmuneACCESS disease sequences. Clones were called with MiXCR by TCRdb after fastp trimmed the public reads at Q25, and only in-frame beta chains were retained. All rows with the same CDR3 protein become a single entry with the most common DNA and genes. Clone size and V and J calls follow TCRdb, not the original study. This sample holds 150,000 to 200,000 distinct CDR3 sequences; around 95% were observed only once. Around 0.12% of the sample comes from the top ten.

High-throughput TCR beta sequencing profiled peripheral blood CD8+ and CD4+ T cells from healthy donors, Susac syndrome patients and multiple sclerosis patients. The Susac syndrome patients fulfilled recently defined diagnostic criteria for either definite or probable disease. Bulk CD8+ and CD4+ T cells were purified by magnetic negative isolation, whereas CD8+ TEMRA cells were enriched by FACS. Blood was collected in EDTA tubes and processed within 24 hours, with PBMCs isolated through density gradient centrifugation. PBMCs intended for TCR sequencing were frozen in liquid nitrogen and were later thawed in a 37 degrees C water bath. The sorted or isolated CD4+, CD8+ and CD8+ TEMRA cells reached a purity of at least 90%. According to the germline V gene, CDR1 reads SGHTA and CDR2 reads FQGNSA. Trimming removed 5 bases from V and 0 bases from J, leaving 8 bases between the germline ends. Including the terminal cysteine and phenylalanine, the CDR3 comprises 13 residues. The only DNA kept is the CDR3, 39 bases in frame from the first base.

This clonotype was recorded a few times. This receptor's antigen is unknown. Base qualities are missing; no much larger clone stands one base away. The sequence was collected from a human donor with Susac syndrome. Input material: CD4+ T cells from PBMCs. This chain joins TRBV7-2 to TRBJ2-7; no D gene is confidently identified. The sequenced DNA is TGTGCCAGCAGCCCAGACGACTCCTACGAGCAGTACTTC. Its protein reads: CASSPDDSYEQYF.